The subject of this entry is one TCR beta chain. Antigen specificity is unknown. Clones were sequenced by immunoSEQ multiplex PCR, and TCRdb holds only the in-frame ones, with some missing. Of approximately 110,000 clones listed, nearly 90% are singletons. The CDR3 runs to 17 residues. V lost 0 bases and J lost 3; bases outside the gene matches: 6. Germline V gives CDR1 LNHNV, CDR2 YYDKDF (reference sequence). The data were taken from a study of T cell responses to AZD1222 COVID-19 vaccine. General observations from the study: At study baseline, merely several AZD1222 recipients were seropositive.

The sequenced sample was peripheral blood, obtained 28 days after the second AZD1222 dose. The J gene is TRBJ2-3, the V gene TRBV15; TRBD2 matches at 10 bases. This receptor was obtained from an adult who received the AZD1222 COVID-19 vaccine. The CDR3 coding sequence is TGTGCCACCAGCAGAGATAGCGGGAGGAGCCGAACAGATACGCAGTATTTT. Its translation is CATSRDSGRSRTDTQYF.